One and the same sample provided the 8 T cell receptor beta chains below, sequenced in a study of TIL therapy for anti-PD-1-resistant metastatic lung cancer (dated by TCRdb to the early 2020s). The immunoSEQ v3 hsTCRB kit was used to amplify TCR beta CDR3 regions from genomic DNA through bias-controlled multiplex PCR. This is the immuneACCESS table as TCRdb keeps it, with only in-frame sequences that have V and J called. A part of the clones is gone; compared with another copy, unresolved V genes explain less than half, and the rest is unexplained. This sample gives 10,000 or so clones in total; over 70% of them show up just once. 10% of the sample belongs to the ten largest clones. The time point label of this sample denotes: pre-treatment sample, taken before nivolumab and TIL therapy. Sequenced here: blood, sampled at baseline. The receptors derive from a person between 25 and 79 years old with non-small cell lung cancer.

This chain links TRBV7-8 with TRBJ2-1; 7 nucleotides match TRBD1. From germline, CDR1 is SGHVS and CDR2 FQNEAQ. This CDR3 has 15 amino acids. Trimming removed 3 bases from V and 3 bases from J; junction bases left unmatched: 5. CDR3 sequence: CASSFGTAFYNEQFF. DNA for the CDR3: TGTGCCAGCAGCTTCGGGACAGCTTTCTACAATGAGCAGTTCTTC.

This rearrangement joins TRBV6-5 to TRBJ2-1; D remains ambiguous. Trimming took 2 bases from V and 7 from J, leaving 6 bases between them. CDR1 is MNHEY and CDR2 is SVGAGI in the germline V gene. This CDR3 comprises 12 residues. The CDR3 DNA reads as TGTGCCAGCAGTTACGGCGTAAATGAGCAGTTCTTC. Amino acid sequence: CASSYGVNEQFF.

The rearrangement joins TRBV10-3 to TRBJ2-7, with a weak D call TRBD1 (6 bases). The CDR3 covers 12 residues. CDR1 and CDR2 (germline): ENHRY, SYGVKD. V was shortened by 6 bases and J by 4 bases, with 10 bases between the two germline ends. CDR3 sequence (DNA): TGTGCCATCAGCTTACAGGGATACGAGCAGTACTTC. It yields the protein CAISLQGYEQYF.

V and J are TRBV30 and TRBJ2-5; D may match TRBD1 or TRBD2 (6 bases each). This CDR3 has 12 residues. With 3 bases removed from V and 4 bases from J, the gap between germline ends came to 9 bases. Germline V gives CDR1 GTSNPN, CDR2 SVGIG (reference sequence). DNA of the CDR3: TGTGCCTGGAGCGAGGGGGGAGAGACCCAGTACTTC. Translating gives CAWSEGGETQYF.

This chain joins TRBV18 and TRBJ2-1; the D gene is possibly TRBD2 (5 bases). From germline, CDR1 is KGHSH and CDR2 LQKENI. The germline V and J ends were trimmed by 4 bases and 7 bases, with 14 bases remaining between them. The CDR3 is 14 amino acids. The CDR3 bases are TGTGCCAGCTCACAAACTCTCGGAGGTAATGAGCAGTTCTTC. Encoded protein: CASSQTLGGNEQFF. Full variable domain (remainder filled in from reference TRBV18 and TRBJ2-1): NAGVMQNPRHLVRRRGQEARLRCSPMKGHSHVYWYRQLPEEGLKFMVYLQKENIIDESGMPKERFSAEFPKEGPSILRIQQVVRGDSAAYFCASSQTLGGNEQFFGPGTRLTVL.

The rearrangement joins TRBV27 to TRBJ2-5; TRBD2 might be the D (5 bases). The V and J ends lost 0 bases and 5 bases respectively, with 13 bases between them. Germline loops: CDR1 MNHEY, CDR2 SMNVEV (reference sequence). The length of the CDR3 is 15 residues. CDR3 residues: CASSLSSGGWETQYF. CDR3 bases: TGTGCCAGCAGTTTATCCTCAGGAGGCTGGGAGACCCAGTACTTC.

The chain couples TRBV6-5 to TRBJ1-2, with D possibly TRBD1 on 6 matching bases. Germline loops: CDR1 MNHEY, CDR2 SVGAGI. Trimming cost V 6 bases and J 5 bases, with 16 bases left between them. The CDR3 length is 14 residues. In nucleotides, the CDR3 is TGTGCCAGCAGGATAAATGAACAGGGATATGGCTACACCTTC. Residues: CASRINEQGYGYTF.

The chain uses TRBV7-2 and TRBJ2-3; 11 nucleotides match TRBD2. There are 15 residues in the CDR3. Unmatched junction bases numbered 9, after V lost 4 bases and J lost 9 bases. CDR1 and CDR2 from the germline V gene are SGHTA and FQGNSA. The CDR3 nucleotides read TGTGCCAGCAGCTCGGGACTAGCGGTGGGAGCGACGCAGTATTTT. Its protein is CASSSGLAVGATQYF. The variable domain in full, with the rest retrieved from reference TRBV7-2 and TRBJ2-3, is GAGVSQSPSNKVTEKGKDVELRCDPISGHTALYWYRQSLGQGLEFLIYFQGNSAPDKSGLPSDRFSAERTGGSVSTLTIQRTQQEDSAVYLCASSSGLAVGATQYFGPGTRLTVL.